This is a list of T cell receptor beta chains from one sample in a study of blood T cell repertoires in COVID-19. Measured with immunoSEQ multiplex PCR; TCRdb has only the in-frame clones, and not every one. The sample lists almost 400,000 clones, under 90% occurring once. The sample comprised PBMCs or T cells enriched from blood (not recorded which). These receptors were obtained from a woman in her 30s who had recovered from COVID-19. Both conserved end residues are part of each CDR3. The order of the fields is V gene, J gene, D gene, clone size, CDR3 DNA, CDR3 protein. A D gene is named only where the DNA matches it firmly. Clone size is not always given. Where it is, it says once, few, many or a class for expanded clones.

V: TRBV30; J: TRBJ2-1; D: TRBD1; size: NA; DNA: TGTGCCTGGACTTCCGGGACAGGGATGGGCAATGAGCAGTTCTTC; CDR3: CAWTSGTGMGNEQFF
V: TRBV24-1; J: TRBJ2-1; D: NA; size: NA; DNA: TGTGCCACCAGTGACCCTGGACAGAACTCCTACAATGAGCAGTTCTTC; CDR3: CATSDPGQNSYNEQFF
V: TRBV10-1; J: TRBJ2-2; D: TRBD2; size: NA; DNA: TGCGCCAGCAGTGATGGGGGGGACGCGAACACCGGGGAGCTGTTTTTT; CDR3: CASSDGGDANTGELFF
V: TRBV28; J: TRBJ2-7; D: TRBD2; size: NA; DNA: TGTGCCAGCAGTTGGGCTAGCGGAAACTACGAGCAGTACTTC; CDR3: CASSWASGNYEQYF
V: TRBV28; J: TRBJ1-6; D: NA; size: NA; DNA: TGTGCCAGCAGTGGAGTTTGGCGCCGGGGATTATGGGTTAATTCACCCCTCCACTTT; CDR3: CASSGVWRRGLWVNSPLHF
V: TRBV20-1; J: TRBJ1-5; D: TRBD1; size: NA; DNA: TGCAGTGCTAGTCGGGACAGTAGCAATCAGCCCCAGCATTTT; CDR3: CSASRDSSNQPQHF
V: TRBV6-2/TRBV6-3; J: TRBJ2-5; D: NA; size: NA; DNA: TGTGCCAGCAGTACTCTGGACACTTTTGAGACCCAGTACTTC; CDR3: CASSTLDTFETQYF
V: TRBV18; J: TRBJ1-1; D: TRBD1; size: NA; DNA: TGTGCCAGCTCACCTGGGGGACAGAGATACACTGAAGCTTTCTTT; CDR3: CASSPGGQRYTEAFF
V: TRBV7-3; J: TRBJ1-3; D: TRBD1; size: NA; DNA: TGTGCCAGCAGCCGGGACAGGGCGGACACCATATATTTT; CDR3: CASSRDRADTIYF
V: TRBV28; J: TRBJ1-5; D: NA; size: NA; DNA: TGTGCCAGCAGTTTTGAGAGAGGAGTGCCCCAGCATTTT; CDR3: CASSFERGVPQHF
V: TRBV6-2/TRBV6-3; J: TRBJ1-4; D: NA; size: few; DNA: TGTGCCAGCAGCCCTACGGGGGGAGGCGAAAAACTGTTTTTT; CDR3: CASSPTGGGEKLFF
V: TRBV6-1; J: TRBJ1-3; D: NA; size: NA; DNA: TGTGCCAGCAGTGAGACACGTACTGGAAACACCATATATTTT; CDR3: CASSETRTGNTIYF
V: TRBV6-5; J: TRBJ1-3; D: NA; size: NA; DNA: TGTGCCAGCAGTCGCGCGGACACCATATATTTT; CDR3: CASSRADTIYF
V: TRBV29-1; J: TRBJ2-2; D: NA; size: NA; DNA: TGCAGCGTCGGGGGTTCCGGGGAGCTGTTTTTT; CDR3: CSVGGSGELFF
V: TRBV19; J: TRBJ1-1; D: TRBD1; size: NA; DNA: TGTGCCAGTAGTAGACAGGGATGGAGCACTGAAGCTTTCTTT; CDR3: CASSRQGWSTEAFF
V: TRBV6-6; J: TRBJ2-3; D: TRBD1; size: NA; DNA: TGTGCCAGCAGGACCCGGGACAGAGGCACAGATACGCAGTATTTT; CDR3: CASRTRDRGTDTQYF
V: TRBV10-3; J: TRBJ1-1; D: TRBD1; size: once; DNA: TGTGCCATCAGTGAGACGACCGGGACAGGGGCTAACACTGAAGCTTTCTTT; CDR3: CAISETTGTGANTEAFF
V: TRBV12-3/TRBV12-4; J: TRBJ2-2; D: NA; size: NA; DNA: TGTGCCAGCAGTCTTAATGGGCGGGAGCTGTTTTTT; CDR3: CASSLNGRELFF
V: TRBV10-2; J: TRBJ2-7; D: TRBD1; size: NA; DNA: TGCGCCAGCAGTGAGGACAGGGCACCCTTCTACGAGCAGTACTTC; CDR3: CASSEDRAPFYEQYF
V: TRBV4-1; J: TRBJ2-7; D: TRBD1; size: NA; DNA: TGCGCCAGCTCCGGGACAGGGGGCTACGAGCAGTACTTC; CDR3: CASSGTGGYEQYF
V: TRBV7-9; J: TRBJ2-5; D: TRBD2; size: NA; DNA: TGTGCCTGCCAGACTAGCGGAGAAGAGACCCAGTACTTC; CDR3: CACQTSGEETQYF
V: TRBV14; J: TRBJ1-1; D: NA; size: few; DNA: TGTGCCAGCAGCCAAGACGGTCAGGGGACGGATTCTTTCTTT; CDR3: CASSQDGQGTDSFF
V: TRBV5-1; J: TRBJ2-1; D: NA; size: NA; DNA: TGCGCCAGCAGCTTGTTAGCGGACCGCAGCGATGAGCAGTTCTTC; CDR3: CASSLLADRSDEQFF
V: TRBV9; J: TRBJ1-1; D: TRBD1; size: once; DNA: TGTGCCAGCAGCCCAGGAACAGGGGGCACTGAAGCTTTCTTT; CDR3: CASSPGTGGTEAFF
V: TRBV11-1; J: TRBJ2-3; D: NA; size: NA; DNA: TGTGCCAGCAGCCTTAGGGAGCCAAGGGGGATTACGCAGTATTTT; CDR3: CASSLREPRGITQYF
V: TRBV3-1/TRBV3-2; J: TRBJ2-3; D: NA; size: NA; DNA: TGTGCCAGCAGCCAGGTCGTAGTCGATACGCAGTATTTT; CDR3: CASSQVVVDTQYF
V: TRBV9; J: TRBJ2-3; D: TRBD2; size: NA; DNA: TGTGCCAGCAGCCTCGGGACTAGCTCACGCACAGATACGCAGTATTTT; CDR3: CASSLGTSSRTDTQYF
V: TRBV10-3; J: TRBJ2-7; D: TRBD2; size: NA; DNA: TGTGCCATCAGTGCCGCCTCCTCTAGCGGGAGGATCTCCTACGAGCAGTACTTC; CDR3: CAISAASSSGRISYEQYF
V: TRBV9; J: TRBJ2-7; D: NA; size: NA; DNA: TGTGCCAGCAGCGTAGTCCCGGACAGTTACGAGCAGTACTTC; CDR3: CASSVVPDSYEQYF
V: TRBV30; J: TRBJ1-5; D: TRBD1; size: NA; DNA: TGTGCCTGGAGTGGGTCAGGGGGTAGGAATCAGCCCCAGCATTTT; CDR3: CAWSGSGGRNQPQHF
V: TRBV21-1; J: TRBJ2-4; D: NA; size: NA; DNA: TGTGCCAGCACCCACACCAATAGACGCGGGAGATGGAACATTCAGTACTTC; CDR3: CASTHTNRRGRWNIQYF
V: TRBV25-1; J: TRBJ1-2; D: TRBD1; size: once; DNA: TGTGCCAGCAGTGGATCGGGACAGTACTATGGCTACACCTTC; CDR3: CASSGSGQYYGYTF
V: TRBV2; J: TRBJ1-5; D: TRBD1; size: NA; DNA: TGTGCCAGCAGTACGGACAGGGGGGACCAGCCCCAGCATTTT; CDR3: CASSTDRGDQPQHF
V: TRBV19; J: TRBJ2-2; D: TRBD1; size: NA; DNA: TGTGCCAGTAGTATCCAGGGGGTCACCGGGGAGCTGTTTTTT; CDR3: CASSIQGVTGELFF
V: TRBV12-5; J: TRBJ2-2; D: NA; size: NA; DNA: TGTGCTAGTGGTGCCAGTCCCGGGGAGCTGTTTTTT; CDR3: CASGASPGELFF
V: TRBV29-1; J: TRBJ2-7; D: NA; size: once; DNA: TGCAGCGTTGAACGACAGCCCTACGAGCAGTACTTC; CDR3: CSVERQPYEQYF
V: TRBV29-1; J: TRBJ2-7; D: NA; size: NA; DNA: TGCAGCGTTGAAGTGAAGGGACACCTCCTCTCCTACGAGCAGTACTTC; CDR3: CSVEVKGHLLSYEQYF
V: TRBV5-1; J: TRBJ2-7; D: TRBD1; size: NA; DNA: TGCGCCAGCAGCAAAGGGACAGGCTCCTACGAGCAGTACTTC; CDR3: CASSKGTGSYEQYF
V: TRBV30; J: TRBJ2-2; D: NA; size: NA; DNA: TGTGCCTGGAGTGGAGTCGCCGGGGAGCTGTTTTTT; CDR3: CAWSGVAGELFF
V: TRBV27; J: TRBJ1-5; D: NA; size: once; DNA: TGTGCCAGCAGTTTAATAGGTTTTGGAGGCAATCAGCCCCAGCATTTT; CDR3: CASSLIGFGGNQPQHF
V: TRBV15; J: TRBJ2-2; D: NA; size: NA; DNA: TGTGCCACCAGCAGAGATTTGGGGACATCGATCGGGGAGCTGTTTTTT; CDR3: CATSRDLGTSIGELFF
V: TRBV5-1; J: TRBJ1-3; D: NA; size: NA; DNA: TGCGCCAGCAGCTTCCCGGGTGGAAACACCATATATTTT; CDR3: CASSFPGGNTIYF